The next 18 T cell receptor beta chains were all read from a single sample in a study of Graves' ophthalmopathy and Graves' hyperthyroidism. Beta-chain TCR CDR3 regions were amplified from RNA transcripts. A first-round RT-PCR used HTBI primers, followed by a second-round multiplex PCR. MiXCR was run by TCRdb on the multiplex PCR reads, yielding one entry per CDR3 protein. The sample lists hundreds of thousands of distinct CDR3 sequences, under 25% occurring once. Sequencing was done on a sample of peripheral blood. These receptors were collected from a woman aged 18-29 years with stable Graves' hyperthyroidism.

This clonotype came up a few times. The chain uses TRBV7-3 and TRBJ2-2; D is unresolved. The V gene's germline CDR1 is SGHTA and CDR2 FQGTGA. This CDR3 has 13 amino acids. V was cut by 4 bases and J by 6 bases, with 9 bases left in between. In DNA form, the CDR3 reads TGTGCCAGCAGCTCGAGTGGCCCCGGGGAGCTGTTTTTT. The encoded protein is CASSSSGPGELFF.

The genes are TRBV4-1 and TRBJ1-3; D possibly corresponds to TRBD1 (5 bases). This CDR3 spans 16 amino acids. The germline V gene encodes CDR1 MGHRA and CDR2 YSYEKL. Deletions cut 2 bases from V and 0 bases from J, with 11 bases between. CDR3 in amino acids: CASSQPLGDSGNTIYF. The CDR3 DNA reads TGCGCCAGCAGCCAACCCTTAGGGGACTCTGGAAACACCATATATTTT.

This clonotype showed up many times. V is TRBV24-1 and J is TRBJ2-5; D ambiguous. Germline V CDR1 and CDR2: KGHDR, SFDVKD. The CDR3 is made up of 13 amino acids. V gave up 4 bases and J gave up 4 bases, with 9 bases separating them. The CDR3 DNA reads as TGTGCCACCAGTGAACCCTCGACAGAGACCCAGTACTTC. Its protein product is CATSEPSTETQYF.

In this sample, this clonotype turned up many times. The chain is built from TRBV5-8 and TRBJ1-5, with unresolved D. Germline CDR1 SGHTS, CDR2 YDEGEE. Trimming shortened V by 2 bases and J by 3 bases, and 12 bases separated the two germline ends. CDR3 length: 15 amino acids. CDR3 nucleotide sequence: TGTGCCAGCAGCTTTTCCCAAGGTCCCAATCAGCCCCAGCATTTT. It translates to CASSFSQGPNQPQHF.

There are many counts of this clonotype. V and J are TRBV6-1 and TRBJ2-7; the D is unclear. V shed 5 bases and J shed 6 bases, with 17 bases lying between them. Germline-derived CDR1 and CDR2 are MNHNS and SASEGT. CDR3 length: 14 amino acids. The CDR3 bases are TGTGCCAGCAGTAGCCTAGGTCCCTTCGGCGAGCAGTACTTC. This gives the protein CASSSLGPFGEQYF.

The J gene is TRBJ1-2, the V gene TRBV12-3 or TRBV12-4; 7 bases fit TRBD1. This CDR3 is built from 13 residues. V lost 3 bases and J lost 4; bases outside the gene matches: 2. CDR3 residues: CASSFGDSYGYTF. CDR3 nucleotide sequence: TGTGCCAGCAGTTTCGGGGACAGCTATGGCTACACCTTC.

The V and J genes are TRBV15 and TRBJ2-5, with 9 bases lining up with TRBD1. Trimming removed 3 bases from V and 4 bases from J; junction bases left unmatched: 6. CDR3 length equals 15 residues. From germline, CDR1 is LNHNV and CDR2 YYDKDF (reference sequence). CDR3 nucleotides: TGTGCCACCAGCAGGGACAGGGGAAATTCAGAGACCCAGTACTTC. This translates into CATSRDRGNSETQYF.

The V call is TRBV11-2, the J call TRBJ2-5, with 10 bases lining up with TRBD1. The germline CDR1 and CDR2 sequences are SGHAT and FQNNGV. The CDR3 has 21 residues. After removal of 1 base from V and 0 bases from J, the junction contained 17 bases not matched to a gene. CDR3 region: CASSLGGPRDRGINYQETQYF. In nucleotides, the CDR3 is TGTGCCAGCAGCTTAGGGGGGCCCCGGGACAGGGGAATTAACTACCAAGAGACCCAGTACTTC.

This clonotype was seen ten or more times. This sequence joins TRBV7-8 and TRBJ1-5, with 11 bases matching TRBD1. Germline V gene data show CDR1 as SGHVS and CDR2 as FQNEAQ. The trim removed 5 bases at V and 7 bases at J, leaving 7 bases unmatched. The CDR3 is 15 amino acids. CDR3 sequence (DNA): TGTGCCAGCAGCGCTACCGGGACAGGGGGGCAGCCCCAGCATTTT. It translates to CASSATGTGGQPQHF.

At least ten counts were recorded for this clonotype. This sequence joins TRBV15 and TRBJ1-3; D gene unclear. The CDR3 length is 15 residues. V shed 0 bases and J shed 1 base, with 7 bases lying between them. From germline, CDR1 is LNHNV and CDR2 YYDKDF (reference sequence). CDR3 loop: CATSRDPGSGNTIYF. As DNA, the CDR3 is TGTGCCACCAGCAGAGATCCCGGATCTGGAAACACCATATATTTT.

This clonotype was detected many times. The rearrangement joins TRBV6-1 to TRBJ2-7, with 10 bases matching TRBD2. J was trimmed by 7 bases and V by 7 bases; bases with no gene match: 10. This CDR3 comprises 14 residues. Germline CDR1 is MNHNS and CDR2 is SASEGT. CDR3 coding DNA: TGTGCCAGCATGAATCCCAGCGGGAGGGTTGAGCAGTACTTC. The encoded protein is CASMNPSGRVEQYF.

This clonotype was recorded at least ten times. This chain uses TRBV2 with TRBJ1-5; D not certain. Per germline, CDR1 SNHLY and CDR2 FYNNEI. The CDR3 consists of 17 residues. V gave up 2 bases and J gave up 6 bases, with 20 bases separating them. CDR3 loop: CASSERYWPREGQPQHF. CDR3 nucleotide sequence: TGTGCCAGCAGTGAAAGGTATTGGCCCCGGGAGGGTCAGCCCCAGCATTTT. The complete variable domain, with remaining parts taken from reference TRBV2 and TRBJ1-5, reads EPEVTQTPSHQVTQMGQEVILRCVPISNHLYFYWYRQILGQKVEFLVSFYNNEISEKSEIFDDQFSVERPDGSNFTLKIRSTKLEDSAMYFCASSERYWPREGQPQHFGDGTRLSIL.

This clonotype was picked up many times. The chain joins TRBV6-2 or TRBV6-3 to TRBJ2-7; no clear D gene. V gave up 5 bases and J gave up 3 bases, with 14 bases separating them. CDR1 is MNHEY and CDR2 is SVGEGT in the germline V gene. The CDR3 consists of 14 residues. CDR3 residues: CASSELTLNYEQYF. The CDR3 bases are TGTGCCAGCAGTGAGTTGACGTTAAACTACGAGCAGTACTTC.

This clonotype was counted at least ten times. The J gene is TRBJ2-7, the V gene TRBV5-1; D perhaps matches TRBD1 (8 bases). The germline V gene encodes CDR1 SGHRS and CDR2 YFSETQ. Trimming removed 1 base at V and 5 bases at J, with 16 bases between. This CDR3 comprises 15 residues. The CDR3 coding sequence is TGCGCCAGCAGCTTGTACAGCGGGACAGGAAACGAGCAGTACTTC. The encoded protein is CASSLYSGTGNEQYF. Together with reference TRBV5-1 and TRBJ2-7, the CDR3 gives the full variable domain: KAGVTQTPRYLIKTRGQQVTLSCSPISGHRSVSWYQQTPGQGLQFLFEYFSETQRNKGNFPGRFSGRQFSNSRSEMNVSTLELGDSALYLCASSLYSGTGNEQYFGPGTRLTVT.

The sample holds one count of this clonotype. The gene calls are TRBV28 and TRBJ1-5; 7 bases line up with TRBD1. This CDR3 spans 14 amino acids. With V trimmed by 5 bases and J by 7 bases, 8 bases remained unmatched. Germline V gene lookup returns CDR1 MDHEN and CDR2 SYDVKM. CDR3 sequence (DNA): TGTGCCAGCAGTCTGGGACAGTCAGGACAGCCCCAGCATTTT. Its translation: CASSLGQSGQPQHF.

This clonotype was counted between two and nine times. A much more abundant neighbour one base away suggests this may be a read error. This rearrangement joins TRBV6-4 to TRBJ2-2; a possible D gene is TRBD2 (6 bases). Germline V lookup: CDR1 MRHNA, CDR2 SNTAGT. The CDR3 is 14 residues long. The chain's CDR3 is CASSEDGSTGELCF. The CDR3 DNA follows: TGTGCCAGCAGTGAGGACGGGAGCACCGGGGAGCTGTGTTTT.

This clonotype was recorded many times. The chain links TRBV6-1 to TRBJ2-7, with D perhaps matching TRBD2 (6 bases). The CDR3 runs to 14 residues. Trimming pared 5 bases from V and 3 bases from J, leaving 14 bases between. Germline values: CDR1 MNHNS, CDR2 SASEGT. CDR3 sequence: CASSPRDFLYEQYF. For the CDR3, the DNA is TGTGCCAGCAGTCCCCGGGACTTTCTCTACGAGCAGTACTTC.

CDR3 coding DNA: TGTGCCTGGAGTGGTAACAGGGGACGGGAAGCTTTCTTT. Translated: CAWSGNRGREAFF. The chain combines TRBV30 with TRBJ1-1, with 7 bases aligning to TRBD1. This CDR3 comprises 13 residues. CDR1 is GTSNPN, CDR2 SVGIG, per germline (reference sequence). The ends lost 1 base at V and 8 bases at J; junction bases unmatched: 7.